These T cell receptor beta chains were read from a single sample in a study of shared clonotypes between healthy human individuals. Sequenced by immunoSEQ multiplex PCR; TCRdb stores in-frame clones only, minus some. The profile shows fewer than 650,000 clones, 76% of them singletons. Sequenced sample: PBMCs. These receptor sequences come from a middle-aged woman in good health. Some clones in this sample may be carry-over from other donors' samples. CDR3s include the opening cysteine and the closing phenylalanine or tryptophan. The D gene is left open where the match is weak. Clone size is not always given. Where it is, it says once, few, many or a class for expanded clones.

15 | TRBJ2-7 | - | TRBV19 | TRBD2 | TGTGCCAGTAGTACGGGACTAGCGGGACGCGACGAGCAGTACTTC | CASSTGLAGRDEQYF
14 | TRBJ2-7 | - | TRBV28 | - | TGTGCCAGCACTTCCGGGACACCTGCCAACGAGCAGTACTTC | CASTSGTPANEQYF
15 | TRBJ1-5 | - | TRBV2 | TRBD1 | TGTGCCAGCAGTGCCGAGACAGGGGGCAATCAGCCCCAGCATTTT | CASSAETGGNQPQHF
13 | TRBJ2-7 | - | TRBV7-2 | - | TGTGCCAGCAGCTTAGTAGGGGCCTACGAGCAGTACTTC | CASSLVGAYEQYF
14 | TRBJ2-2 | - | TRBV7-3 | - | TGTGCCAGCACTTCCGGGACACACACCGGGGAGCTGTTTTTT | CASTSGTHTGELFF
14 | TRBJ2-7 | - | TRBV19 | TRBD2 | TGTGCCAGTAGTCTCCCGGGAGGGCATTACGAGCAGTACTTC | CASSLPGGHYEQYF
12 | TRBJ2-1 | - | TRBV25-1 | TRBD2 | TGTGCCACAGCTAGCGGGATAAATGAGCAGTTCTTC | CATASGINEQFF
15 | TRBJ2-2 | many | TRBV6-5 | TRBD1 | TGTGCCAGCAGTTACTCCGGGACAGTGGCCGGGGAGCTGTTTTTT | CASSYSGTVAGELFF
16 | TRBJ2-5 | few | TRBV5-1 | TRBD2 | TGCGCCAGCAGCTTGGTACTAGCGGGAGGGCAAGAGACCCAGTACTTC | CASSLVLAGGQETQYF
15 | TRBJ2-1 | - | TRBV6-1 | TRBD2 | TGTGCCAGCAGGCCGGGACTAGCGGGAGGGAATGAGCAGTTCTTC | CASRPGLAGGNEQFF
15 | TRBJ2-7 | once | TRBV6-1 | TRBD1 | TGTGCCAGCAGAAAGGGAGGACAGGGTGCCTACGAGCAGTACTTC | CASRKGGQGAYEQYF
16 | TRBJ1-5 | - | TRBV7-8 | - | TGTGCCAGCAGCTTAGGAACAAAGCATAGCAATCAGCCCCAGCATTTT | CASSLGTKHSNQPQHF
16 | TRBJ1-4 | - | TRBV27 | TRBD1 | TGTGCCAAAAGACAGGGGGACTGGTCCACTAATGAAAAACTGTTTTTT | CAKRQGDWSTNEKLFF
19 | TRBJ2-2 | - | TRBV7-6 | TRBD2 | TGTGCCAGCAGCGCCAGTCCCAGACTAGCGGGAGGGCCAGCCGGGGAGCTGTTTTTT | CASSASPRLAGGPAGELFF
13 | TRBJ2-1 | many | TRBV10-2 | - | TGCGCCAGCAGTGACTCGAGGGCTACGGCAGGGTTCTTC | CASSDSRATAGFF
15 | TRBJ2-3 | - | TRBV5-1 | TRBD1 | TGCGCCAGCAGCTTGCGGGACAGGAGGACAGATACGCAGTATTTT | CASSLRDRRTDTQYF
15 | TRBJ2-7 | few | TRBV11-1 | TRBD2 | TGTGCCAGCAGCTTAGAACTAGCGGATTACTACGAGCAGTACTTC | CASSLELADYYEQYF
14 | TRBJ1-2 | - | TRBV7-2 | - | TGTGCCAGCAGCTTAGTTGGGGGCGCCTATGGCTACACCTTC | CASSLVGGAYGYTF
15 | TRBJ2-6 | - | TRBV9 | - | TGTGCCAGCAGCGTCTCAGGGGCTGGGGCCAACGTCCTGACTTTC | CASSVSGAGANVLTF
16 | TRBJ1-2 | few | TRBV5-6 | TRBD1 | TGTGCCAGCAGCGAAAAGACAGGGCCCGCTTTCTATGGCTACACCTTC | CASSEKTGPAFYGYTF
14 | TRBJ2-3 | once | TRBV5-1 | TRBD1 | TGCGCCAGCAGACTGGACAGGAGCACAGATACGCAGTATTTT | CASRLDRSTDTQYF
15 | TRBJ1-2 | - | TRBV2 | TRBD1 | TGTGCCAGCAGCCGGACAGGGGCCAGCTCGTATGGCTACACCTTC | CASSRTGASSYGYTF